Listed here are 3 T cell receptor beta chains from one sample, sequenced in a study of vaccination and CD4 T cells after COVID-19. Time point indicated: late sampling 161 to 241 days after vaccination in a few convalescent patients. Treatment reported: approximately 10-day PBMC culture with coronavirus spike peptide pools or control peptides (ViraFEST assay). The Oncomine TCR Beta short-read assay sequenced DNA from cultured CD4+ T cells. TCRdb reprocessed the PCR reads via MiXCR and lists one record per CDR3 protein. Among roughly 15,000 distinct CDR3 sequences listed, 40% to 65% were seen once. For these receptors, no antigen is known. Sample: CD4+ T cells from blood, cultured in vitro, taken about 7 months after SARS-CoV-2 vaccination. Receptor source: a human donor who had recovered from COVID-19.

The chain links TRBV6-1 to TRBJ2-7; 11 nucleotides line up with TRBD2. Trimming took 6 bases from V and 3 from J; bases not matched to a gene: 1. Germline loops: CDR1 MNHNS, CDR2 SASEGT. This CDR3 spans 13 amino acids. CDR3 coding DNA: TGTGCCAGCAGACTAGCGGGAGTCTACGAGCAGTACTTC. This encodes CASRLAGVYEQYF.

By share of the sample, this clonotype is medium-sized. The genes are TRBV10-3 and TRBJ1-2; TRBD1 matches 9 bases. V lost 2 bases to trimming and J lost 8 bases; unmatched junction nucleotides: 9. There are 15 residues in the CDR3. Looked up from germline, CDR1 is ENHRY and CDR2 is SYGVKD. The CDR3 bases are TGTGCCATCAGTGAGAACCGACAGGGGGATAGGGGCTACACCTTC. This gives the protein CAISENRQGDRGYTF.

The V gene is TRBV20-1, the J gene TRBJ1-5; no clear D. Trimming left V 3 bases short and J 11 bases short, with 17 bases between. CDR1 DFQATT and CDR2 SNEGSKA come from the germline V gene (reference sequence). The CDR3 extends over 13 amino acids. CDR3 residues: CSASVGGIGSQHF. CDR3 nucleotides: TGCAGTGCTAGTGTCGGTGGGATCGGGTCCCAGCATTTT.